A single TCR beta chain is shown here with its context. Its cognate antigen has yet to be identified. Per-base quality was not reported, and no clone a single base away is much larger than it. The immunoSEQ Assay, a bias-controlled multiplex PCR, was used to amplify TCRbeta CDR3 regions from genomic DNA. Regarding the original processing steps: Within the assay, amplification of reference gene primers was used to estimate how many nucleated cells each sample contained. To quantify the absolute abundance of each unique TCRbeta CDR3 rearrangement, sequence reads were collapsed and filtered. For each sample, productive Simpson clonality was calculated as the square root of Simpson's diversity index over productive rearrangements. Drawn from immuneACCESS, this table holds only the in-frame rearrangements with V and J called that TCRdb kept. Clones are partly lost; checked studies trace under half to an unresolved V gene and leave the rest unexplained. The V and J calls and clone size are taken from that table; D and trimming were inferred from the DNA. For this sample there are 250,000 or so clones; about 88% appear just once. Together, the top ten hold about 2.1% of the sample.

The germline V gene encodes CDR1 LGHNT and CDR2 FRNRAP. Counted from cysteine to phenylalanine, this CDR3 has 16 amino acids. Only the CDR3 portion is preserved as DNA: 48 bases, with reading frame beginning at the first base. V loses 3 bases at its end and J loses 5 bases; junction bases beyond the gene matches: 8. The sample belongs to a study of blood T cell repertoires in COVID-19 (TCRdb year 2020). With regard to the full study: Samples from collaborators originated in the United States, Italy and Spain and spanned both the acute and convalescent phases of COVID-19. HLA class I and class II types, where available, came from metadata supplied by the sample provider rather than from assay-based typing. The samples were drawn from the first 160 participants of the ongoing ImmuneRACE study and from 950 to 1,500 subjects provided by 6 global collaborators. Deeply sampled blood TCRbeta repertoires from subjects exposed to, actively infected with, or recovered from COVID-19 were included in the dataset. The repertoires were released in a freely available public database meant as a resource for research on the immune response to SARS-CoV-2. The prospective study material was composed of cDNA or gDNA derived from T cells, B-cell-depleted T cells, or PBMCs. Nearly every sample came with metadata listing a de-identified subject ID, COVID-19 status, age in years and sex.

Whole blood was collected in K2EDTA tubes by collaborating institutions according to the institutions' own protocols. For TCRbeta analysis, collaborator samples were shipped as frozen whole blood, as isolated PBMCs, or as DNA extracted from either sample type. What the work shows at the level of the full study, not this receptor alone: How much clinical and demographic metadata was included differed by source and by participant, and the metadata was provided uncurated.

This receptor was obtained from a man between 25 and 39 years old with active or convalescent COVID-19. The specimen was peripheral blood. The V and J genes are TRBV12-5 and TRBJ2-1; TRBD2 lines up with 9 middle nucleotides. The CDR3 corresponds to CASGFGTSLINNEQFF. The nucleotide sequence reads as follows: TGTGCTAGTGGTTTCGGGACTAGCCTTATCAACAATGAGCAGTTCTTC.